A single sample gave rise to the 10 T cell receptor beta chains below, sequenced in a study of CXCR3-negative and CXCR3-positive naive CD8 T cells. Researchers prepared the TRB cDNA libraries using 5' RACE with UMI labels. TCRdb re-called the 5' RACE reads; one entry per CDR3 protein, DNA not given. This listing includes approximately 83,000 distinct CDR3 sequences. Sequencing was done on a sample of naive CXCR3- CD8+ T cells from blood. The subset: CD45RO-CCR7+CD27+CD95- naive CD8+ T cells lacking CXCR3 (TNR3-). All receptors derive from a human donor in good health. Some clones in this sample may be carry-over from other donors' samples.

The CDR3: CATVDAWGTATDTQYF. The chain employs TRBV28 and TRBJ2-3; as DNA is missing, the TRBD1 call by TCRdb cannot be tested. Germline loops: CDR1 MDHEN, CDR2 SYDVKM. The CDR3 sequence is 16 residues long.

The gene calls are TRBV15 and TRBJ2-2. CDR1 and CDR2 (germline): LNHNV, YYDKDF (reference sequence). The CDR3 loop spans 12 amino acids. This CDR3 reads CATSPGTGELFF.

The J gene is TRBJ2-1, the V gene TRBV24-1; TCRdb indicates TRBD1, and absent DNA this call remains unverified. This CDR3 region has 13 residues. Germline CDR1 reads KGHDR; CDR2 reads SFDVKD. The chain's CDR3 is CATSDFGGYEQFF.

This chain joins TRBV4-2 and TRBJ2-3; TCRdb outputs TRBD2, but without DNA this stays unchecked. The CDR3 loop spans 14 amino acids. CDR1 LGHNA and CDR2 YNFKEQ come from the germline V gene. The CDR3 reads CASSHGTSLSSQYF.

The chain joins TRBV27 to TRBJ2-6; checking the TCRdb D call of TRBD1 is not possible without DNA. From germline, CDR1 is MNHEY and CDR2 SMNVEV (reference sequence). The CDR3 extends over 14 amino acids. This CDR3 reads CASSRDIGANVLTF.

The rearrangement uses TRBV15 and TRBJ1-4; TCRdb selects TRBD1, and the lack of DNA leaves this call unchecked. CDR3 length equals 13 residues. CDR1 is LNHNV and CDR2 is YYDKDF in the germline V gene (reference sequence). This chain's CDR3 is CATSTVTGKKLFF.

V is TRBV20-1 and J is TRBJ2-1; the TRBD1 assignment by TCRdb is unverifiable without DNA. Per germline, CDR1 DFQATT and CDR2 SNEGSKA (reference sequence). This CDR3 is 16 amino acids long. This chain's CDR3 is CSARDLRTGAVNEQFF.

V is TRBV14 and J is TRBJ2-5; the D call of TRBD1 rests on TCRdb alone, since no DNA is present to check it. From germline, CDR1 is SGHDN and CDR2 FVKESK. This CDR3 has 15 residues. The CDR3 region is CASSQGQGIRETQYF.

V usage is TRBV7-8 and J usage is TRBJ1-4; TCRdb returns TRBD1, unconfirmable since there is no DNA. Germline assignment: CDR1 SGHVS and CDR2 FQNEAQ. The CDR3 length is 15 residues. The CDR3 is CASSALDRGNEKLFF. Together with reference TRBV7-8 and TRBJ1-4, the CDR3 gives the full variable domain: GAGVSQSPRYKVAKRGQDVALRCDPISGHVSLFWYQQALGQGPEFLTYFQNEAQLDKSGLPSDRFFAERPEGSVSTLKIQRTQQEDSAVYLCASSALDRGNEKLFFGSGTQLSVL.

The chain recombines TRBV6-2 or TRBV6-3 with TRBJ2-5; TCRdb designates TRBD1, a call that cannot be tested without DNA. The CDR3 spans 16 residues. Germline lookup yields CDR1 MNHEY and CDR2 SVGEGT. CDR3 sequence reads: CASSYDGTGIGETQYF.